Listed below are T cell receptor beta chains from one sample, sequenced in a study of CD8 T cells in ankylosing spondylitis. A single record per CDR3 protein comes from TCRdb applying MiXCR to the 5' RACE reads. The profile covers around 150,000 distinct CDR3 sequences, with around 16% appearing a single time and about 7.6% taken by the ten largest. The sequencing input was blood, either unsorted or a sorted T cell fraction (not recorded which). The receptors were sampled from a male donor with ankylosing spondylitis or in good health (not recorded which). CDR3s include the opening cysteine and the closing phenylalanine or tryptophan. Each record gives: clone size, D gene, J gene, V gene, CDR3 length, CDR3 protein, CDR3 DNA. The D gene is left open where the match is weak. Only part of the rows carry a size: once, few, many, or a class if the clone is expanded.

NA,NA,TRBJ2-3,TRBV7-9,17,CASSFGAPLSRADTQYF,TGTGCCAGCAGCTTCGGGGCCCCTCTTAGCAGGGCAGATACGCAGTATTTT
many,NA,TRBJ2-1,TRBV4-2,13,CASSPHRHNEQFF,TGTGCCAGCAGCCCCCATCGCCACAATGAGCAGTTCTTC
many,NA,TRBJ2-3,TRBV5-1,14,CASSSTGYTDTQYF,TGCGCCAGCAGCTCGACGGGGTACACAGATACGCAGTATTTT
many,NA,TRBJ2-5,TRBV24-1,14,CATSDPGRLETQYF,TGTGCCACCAGTGATCCCGGACGTTTAGAGACCCAGTACTTC
few,TRBD1,TRBJ2-2,TRBV18,16,CASSPQGAVNTGELFF,TGTGCCAGCTCACCACAGGGGGCCGTGAACACCGGGGAGCTGTTTTTT
once,NA,TRBJ1-1,TRBV11-2,14,CASSLGAARREAFF,TGTGCCAGCAGCTTAGGGGCCGCAAGACGTGAAGCTTTCTTT
many,NA,TRBJ1-3,TRBV12-3/TRBV12-4,17,CASSLDGWGSPGNTIYF,TGTGCCAGCAGTTTAGACGGTTGGGGTTCTCCCGGAAACACCATATATTTT
many,NA,TRBJ2-7,TRBV20-1,16,CSARDGQGRRTYEQYF,TGCAGTGCTAGAGATGGCCAGGGGAGAAGGACCTACGAGCAGTACTTC
NA,TRBD1,TRBJ2-3,TRBV20-1,15,CSARPPTGSTDTQYF,TGCAGTGCCCGACCTCCGACAGGGTCGACAGATACGCAGTATTTT
NA,NA,TRBJ2-3,TRBV9,12,CASSSVTDTQYF,TGTGCCAGCAGCTCGGTAACAGATACGCAGTATTTT
few,NA,TRBJ2-1,TRBV10-3,14,CAISELGVGDEQFF,TGTGCCATCAGTGAGTTAGGGGTCGGGGATGAGCAGTTCTTC
few,TRBD1,TRBJ2-7,TRBV24-1,14,CATSEYRGSYEQYF,TGTGCCACCAGTGAATACAGGGGCTCCTACGAGCAGTACTTC
many,NA,TRBJ2-7,TRBV7-9,16,CASSLSFMAVSYEQYF,TGTGCCAGCAGCTTATCGTTCATGGCAGTTTCCTACGAGCAGTACTTC
NA,NA,TRBJ2-1,TRBV20-1,13,CSASEGLYNEQFF,TGCAGTGCTAGTGAGGGACTGTACAATGAGCAGTTCTTC
few,TRBD2,TRBJ2-3,TRBV2,16,CASPRTGLAEPDTQYF,TGTGCCAGCCCCAGAACGGGACTAGCGGAGCCAGATACGCAGTATTTT
NA,NA,TRBJ2-5,TRBV9,13,CASSEVLGETQYF,TGTGCCAGCAGCGAGGTTTTAGGGGAGACCCAGTACTTC
NA,TRBD1,TRBJ1-5,TRBV5-1,15,CASSLGTGVNQPQHF,TGCGCCAGCAGCTTGGGGACAGGGGTAAATCAGCCCCAGCATTTT
NA,NA,TRBJ2-7,TRBV14,15,CASSRVNSLLAEQYF,TGTGCCAGCAGCCGGGTGAACTCCCTCCTGGCCGAGCAGTACTTC
NA,TRBD2,TRBJ2-1,TRBV11-2,17,CASSPAGTSGSGNEQFF,TGTGCCAGCAGCCCGGCGGGGACTAGCGGGAGTGGCAATGAGCAGTTCTTC
NA,NA,TRBJ2-3,TRBV20-1,13,CSAREASTDTQYF,TGCAGTGCTAGGGAAGCTAGCACAGATACGCAGTATTTT
NA,NA,TRBJ2-5,TRBV7-6,15,CASSLAQGLQETQYF,TGTGCCAGCAGCTTGGCCCAGGGCCTCCAAGAGACCCAGTACTTC
few,NA,TRBJ2-5,TRBV10-3,14,CAISGAQGSETQYF,TGTGCCATCAGTGGAGCACAGGGTTCAGAGACCCAGTACTTC
NA,NA,TRBJ2-2,TRBV14,14,CASSPQTNTGELFF,TGTGCCAGCAGCCCCCAGACAAACACCGGGGAGCTGTTTTTT
many,TRBD1,TRBJ1-5,TRBV28,15,CASSSYQGGDQPQHF,TGTGCCAGCAGTTCATACCAGGGGGGAGATCAGCCCCAGCATTTT
many,TRBD1,TRBJ2-4,TRBV19,12,CASSGTGNIQYF,TGTGCCAGTTCCGGGACAGGGAACATTCAGTACTTC
NA,NA,TRBJ2-1,TRBV6-5,12,CASSYFRGRQFF,TGTGCCAGCAGTTACTTTCGGGGTCGGCAGTTCTTC
many,NA,TRBJ2-1,TRBV2,13,CASTKSSYNEQFF,TGTGCCAGCACAAAGAGCTCCTACAATGAGCAGTTCTTC
many,NA,TRBJ2-3,TRBV24-1,14,CATAGGRSTDTQYF,TGTGCCACCGCTGGGGGCAGGAGCACAGATACGCAGTATTTT
few,NA,TRBJ1-1,TRBV2,11,CASSRGGEAFF,TGTGCCAGCAGCAGAGGGGGTGAAGCTTTCTTT
many,TRBD1,TRBJ1-1,TRBV10-3,14,CAIRGTVENTEAFF,TGTGCCATCAGAGGGACAGTTGAGAACACTGAAGCTTTCTTT
NA,NA,TRBJ2-7,TRBV5-1,12,CASSLVEGEQYF,TGCGCCAGCAGCTTGGTAGAAGGCGAGCAGTACTTC
once,NA,TRBJ1-1,TRBV2,14,CASRLSGRNTEAFF,TGTGCCAGCAGGCTATCGGGCCGGAACACTGAAGCTTTCTTT
many,NA,TRBJ2-2,TRBV19,12,CASSRRTGELFF,TGTGCCAGTAGTAGGAGGACCGGGGAGCTGTTTTTT
NA,TRBD2,TRBJ2-2,TRBV7-9,15,CASRLGGPYTGELFF,TGTGCCAGCCGTTTGGGAGGGCCCTACACCGGGGAGCTGTTTTTT
many,TRBD2,TRBJ2-1,TRBV5-6,17,CASSLAAGVSSYNEQFF,TGTGCCAGCAGCCTGGCAGCGGGAGTAAGTTCCTACAATGAGCAGTTCTTC
many,NA,TRBJ1-1,TRBV12-3/TRBV12-4,13,CASTRGRFLEAFF,TGTGCCAGCACCAGAGGACGGTTTCTTGAAGCTTTCTTT
many,NA,TRBJ2-2,TRBV29-1,14,CSVSLAANTGELFF,TGCAGCGTTAGCCTAGCCGCGAACACCGGGGAGCTGTTTTTT
many,NA,TRBJ2-7,TRBV6-5,15,CASSYSVQRGYEQYF,TGTGCCAGCAGTTACTCGGTCCAAAGAGGCTACGAGCAGTACTTC
many,NA,TRBJ2-2,TRBV28,13,CASSQTSPGELFF,TGTGCCAGCAGCCAAACTAGCCCCGGGGAGCTGTTTTTT
few,TRBD1,TRBJ2-1,TRBV9,15,CASSVSGQAYNEQFF,TGTGCCAGCAGCGTTTCGGGACAGGCGTACAATGAGCAGTTCTTC
few,TRBD2,TRBJ2-1,TRBV12-3/TRBV12-4,18,CASIHGTSGRDFYNEQFF,TGTGCCAGCATCCATGGGACTAGCGGGAGGGACTTCTACAATGAGCAGTTCTTC
many,NA,TRBJ2-2,TRBV12-3/TRBV12-4,12,CASSLAPGELFF,TGTGCCAGCAGTTTAGCGCCCGGGGAGCTGTTTTTT
NA,NA,TRBJ2-3,TRBV7-9,15,CASSAGLAGADTQYF,TGTGCCAGCAGCGCGGGACTTGCGGGCGCAGATACGCAGTATTTT
many,NA,TRBJ1-6,TRBV5-1,16,CASSLVLGQDGSPLHF,TGCGCCAGCAGCTTGGTGTTAGGGCAGGACGGTTCACCCCTCCACTTT
NA,NA,TRBJ2-4,TRBV20-1,15,CSARVGPLAKNIQYF,TGCAGTGCTAGAGTCGGGCCCCTAGCCAAAAACATTCAGTACTTC
few,NA,TRBJ1-5,TRBV5-1,16,CASSWGGSRGNQPQHF,TGCGCCAGCAGCTGGGGCGGCTCGAGGGGCAATCAGCCCCAGCATTTT
few,NA,TRBJ2-3,TRBV27,14,CASSLGFRGDTQYF,TGTGCCAGCAGTTTAGGCTTCCGAGGGGATACGCAGTATTTT
few,NA,TRBJ1-5,TRBV29-1,16,CSVVWGEVYSNQPQHF,TGCAGCGTTGTTTGGGGCGAGGTGTATAGCAATCAGCCCCAGCATTTT
many,NA,TRBJ2-7,TRBV12-3/TRBV12-4,14,CASSPTGPVYEQYF,TGTGCCAGCAGTCCGACGGGACCCGTCTACGAGCAGTACTTC
many,NA,TRBJ2-7,TRBV9,16,CASSVDHSGSSYEQYF,TGTGCCAGCAGCGTAGATCATTCCGGGAGCTCCTACGAGCAGTACTTC